Here is one T cell receptor beta chain with its context. Its antigen is not known. V was pared by 5 bases and J by 0 bases, with 6 bases of the junction left unmatched. This CDR3 contains 15 residues. The germline V gene has CDR1 SNHLY and CDR2 FYNNEI. These data originate in a study of cytomegalovirus exposure and HLA in healthy donors. Findings and caveats of the study: One later analysis, an examination of the 100 to 150 validation repertoires, found that first-cohort TCR clusters tended to co-occur in them. Researchers catalogued under 200 TCR beta chains as cytomegalovirus-associated. Rare TCR sequences predominated, though certain public TCRs were found in many donors.

Profiling relied on immunoSEQ multiplex PCR, and the TCRdb table lists in-frame clones only, not all of them. Of about 130,000 clones listed, 88% are singletons. This receptor was obtained from a man aged 25-40 years in good health and CMV-seronegative. The source material was PBMCs. The rearrangement links TRBV2 to TRBJ1-2, with 7 positions matching TRBD1. The CDR3 DNA sequence: TGTGCCAGCAGTTTGCAACAGGGGACTAACTATGGCTACACCTTC. It yields the protein CASSLQQGTNYGYTF.